Listed below are T cell receptor beta chains from one sample, sequenced in a study of graft-versus-host responses after intestinal transplantation. Using immunoSEQ multiplex PCR, the repertoire was profiled, and TCRdb retains in-frame clones only, with some absent. The table includes 90,000 to 150,000 clones, about 95% detected once. What these receptors recognize is not known. Sequenced material: unstimulated CD8+ T cells sorted from spleen or lymph node cells, taken before intestinal transplant. These receptor sequences come from a human donor who received an intestinal transplant. CDR3s include the opening cysteine and the closing phenylalanine or tryptophan. The D gene is left open where the match is weak. Clone size is shown for a subset of rows, as once, few, many or a class of expanded clone.

v_call	d_call	clone_size	j_call	cdr3_aa	cdr3_nt
TRBV7-3	TRBD2	.	TRBJ2-1	CASSLTLADSYNEQFF	TGTGCCAGCAGCTTAACGCTAGCGGACTCCTACAATGAGCAGTTCTTC
TRBV9	TRBD1	.	TRBJ2-5	CASNRDSLQETQYF	TGTGCCAGCAATCGGGACAGCCTTCAAGAGACCCAGTACTTC
TRBV7-9	.	.	TRBJ2-5	CASSLQGLETQYF	TGTGCCAGCAGCTTGCAGGGGCTAGAGACCCAGTACTTC
TRBV6-5	.	.	TRBJ1-1	CASSPAGENTEAFF	TGTGCCAGCAGTCCCGCAGGGGAGAACACTGAAGCTTTCTTT
TRBV28	.	.	TRBJ2-7	CASSLVYEQYF	TGTGCCAGCAGTCTAGTCTACGAGCAGTACTTC
TRBV29-1	.	.	TRBJ2-7	CSVDKQHSEQYF	TGCAGCGTTGATAAACAGCACTCCGAGCAGTACTTC
TRBV27	.	.	TRBJ2-7	CASSVGKTYEQYF	TGTGCCAGCAGTGTAGGGAAGACCTACGAGCAGTACTTC
TRBV4-1	.	once	TRBJ2-3	CASSQELGTDTQYF	TGCGCCAGCAGCCAGGAACTTGGCACAGATACGCAGTATTTT
TRBV28	.	once	TRBJ2-1	CASTTYSRGGNEQFF	TGTGCCAGCACCACCTATTCGAGGGGGGGCAATGAGCAGTTCTTC
TRBV27	.	.	TRBJ1-5	CASSLSAVNQPQHF	TGTGCCAGCAGTTTATCCGCAGTTAATCAGCCCCAGCATTTT
TRBV27	TRBD1	.	TRBJ2-1	CASSRGTGNNEQFF	TGTGCCAGCAGTCGGGGGACAGGGAATAATGAGCAGTTCTTC
TRBV4-2	TRBD1	.	TRBJ1-5	CASSPHHRGVQPQHF	TGTGCCAGCAGCCCTCATCACAGGGGAGTTCAGCCCCAGCATTTT
TRBV9	.	.	TRBJ2-2	CASSVEGGISGELFF	TGTGCCAGCAGCGTAGAGGGCGGGATTTCCGGGGAGCTGTTTTTT
TRBV11-2	TRBD1	once	TRBJ2-7	CASSLGGTGGYYEQYF	TGTGCCAGCAGCTTAGGCGGAACAGGGGGATACTACGAGCAGTACTTC
TRBV5-1	.	.	TRBJ2-7	CASSLGDRGPSYEQYF	TGCGCCAGCAGCTTGGGGGATAGAGGGCCTTCCTACGAGCAGTACTTC
TRBV11-1	TRBD1	once	TRBJ2-2	CASSLRDRSYTGELFF	TGTGCCAGCAGCTTGAGGGACAGGAGTTACACCGGGGAGCTGTTTTTT
TRBV6-5	.	.	TRBJ1-5	CASSYSLGNQPQHF	TGTGCCAGCAGTTATAGCCTCGGCAATCAGCCCCAGCATTTT
TRBV7-2	TRBD2	once	TRBJ2-1	CASSSLGGSSYNEQFF	TGTGCCAGCAGCTCTCTGGGCGGGAGCTCCTACAATGAGCAGTTCTTC
TRBV5-8	TRBD1	once	TRBJ2-7	CASGDRGSYEQYF	TGTGCCAGCGGGGACAGGGGCAGCTACGAGCAGTACTTC
TRBV28	TRBD2	once	TRBJ2-7	CASSLGLEYEQYF	TGTGCCAGCAGTTTGGGACTAGAATACGAGCAGTACTTC
TRBV7-6	.	.	TRBJ1-1	CASSLRWYTEAFF	TGTGCCAGCAGCTTACGATGGTACACTGAAGCTTTCTTT
TRBV28	.	.	TRBJ2-5	CASSFPGFGTQYF	TGTGCCAGCAGTTTTCCGGGTTTTGGGACCCAGTACTTC
TRBV5-1	.	.	TRBJ2-7	CASSFLPSSYEQYF	TGCGCCAGCAGTTTTCTACCGAGCTCCTACGAGCAGTACTTC
TRBV16	.	.	TRBJ2-6	CASSQSKLRDGLSGANVLTF	TGTGCCAGCAGCCAATCAAAGTTAAGGGACGGTCTATCTGGGGCCAACGTCCTGACTTTC
TRBV4-1	.	.	TRBJ1-2	CASSQTSGPYGYTF	TGCGCCAGCAGCCAGACATCCGGCCCATATGGCTACACCTTC
TRBV9	TRBD2	.	TRBJ2-1	CASSFSGSEQFF	TGTGCCAGCAGCTTTAGCGGGAGCGAGCAGTTCTTC
TRBV6-1	.	once	TRBJ2-7	CASSEDGTSTYEQYF	TGTGCCAGCAGTGAAGACGGGACTTCAACCTACGAGCAGTACTTC
TRBV15	.	.	TRBJ1-1	CATSRRLRTEAFF	TGTGCCACCAGCAGACGGCTTCGAACAGAAGCTTTCTTT
TRBV9	.	.	TRBJ2-1	CASSSSGDNEQFF	TGTGCCAGCAGCTCTAGTGGGGACAATGAGCAGTTCTTC
TRBV28	TRBD2	once	TRBJ2-1	CASRYILAGGNEQFF	TGTGCCAGCAGATATATACTAGCGGGAGGGAATGAGCAGTTCTTC
TRBV7-8	.	.	TRBJ2-7	CASSLGRPYEQYF	TGTGCCAGCAGCTTAGGCAGACCCTACGAGCAGTACTTC
TRBV19	.	.	TRBJ1-2	CASTRENDLAWGYTF	TGTGCCAGTACTCGCGAGAATGACCTTGCCTGGGGCTACACCTTC
TRBV10-3	TRBD2	.	TRBJ2-3	CAISESTFPSGSLTDTQYF	TGTGCCATCAGTGAGTCGACCTTCCCCAGCGGGAGCCTCACAGATACGCAGTATTTT
TRBV7-9	.	.	TRBJ2-3	CASSQDVRKDTQYF	TGTGCCAGCAGCCAGGACGTAAGGAAAGATACGCAGTATTTT
TRBV14	TRBD2	.	TRBJ2-7	CASSQDSGSYEQYF	TGTGCCAGCAGCCAAGATAGCGGGAGTTACGAGCAGTACTTC
TRBV19	TRBD1	.	TRBJ1-3	CASSNGQGDTIYF	TGTGCCAGTAGTAACGGACAGGGGGACACCATATATTTT
TRBV10-3	.	.	TRBJ2-6	CAISESFRSSGANVLTF	TGTGCCATCAGTGAGTCGTTTAGGAGCTCTGGGGCCAACGTCCTGACTTTC
TRBV27	.	.	TRBJ1-1	CASSLSGATEAFF	TGTGCCAGCAGTTTGTCGGGGGCTACTGAAGCTTTCTTT
TRBV27	TRBD1	few	TRBJ2-7	CASSPGTGPYEQYF	TGTGCCAGCAGTCCCGGGACAGGGCCCTACGAGCAGTACTTC
TRBV4-3	.	.	TRBJ2-7	CASSQSHRSSYEQYF	TGCGCCAGCAGCCAATCCCACAGGAGCTCCTACGAGCAGTACTTC
TRBV7-9	.	.	TRBJ2-1	CASSPRQAHSYNEQFF	TGTGCCAGCAGCCCTCGACAGGCCCACTCCTACAATGAGCAGTTCTTC
TRBV28	.	.	TRBJ1-2	CASSLWIRLGANGYGYTF	TGTGCCAGCAGTTTGTGGATCCGCCTGGGAGCTAACGGCTATGGCTACACCTTC
TRBV6-1	.	.	TRBJ2-7	CASRPQGHTYEQYF	TGTGCCAGCAGGCCCCAGGGCCATACCTACGAGCAGTACTTC
TRBV28	TRBD1	.	TRBJ2-1	CASSLGRGRDEQFF	TGTGCCAGCAGTTTGGGCAGGGGGCGAGATGAGCAGTTCTTC
TRBV11-1	.	.	TRBJ2-1	CASSLSGYNEQFF	TGTGCCAGCAGCTTATCAGGTTACAATGAGCAGTTCTTC
TRBV27	.	once	TRBJ2-7	CASTYDPSSYEQYF	TGTGCCAGCACTTATGACCCAAGCTCCTACGAGCAGTACTTC
TRBV5-1	.	.	TRBJ1-1	CASSSGGTEAFF	TGCGCCAGCAGCTCCGGGGGCACTGAAGCTTTCTTT
TRBV29-1	.	.	TRBJ2-1	CSVEWVGVPYNEQFF	TGCAGCGTTGAATGGGTGGGAGTCCCCTACAATGAGCAGTTCTTC
TRBV30	.	.	TRBJ2-7	CAWRQGSYEQYF	TGTGCCTGGAGACAGGGTTCATACGAGCAGTACTTC
TRBV27	.	.	TRBJ2-7	CASSLSTDSEQYF	TGTGCCAGCAGTTTATCGACAGATTCCGAGCAGTACTTC
TRBV11-2	.	.	TRBJ2-7	CASSLGWVGEQYF	TGTGCCAGCAGCTTGGGGTGGGTGGGCGAGCAGTACTTC
TRBV5-5	.	.	TRBJ1-4	CASTHTGNEKLFF	TGTGCCAGCACCCACACAGGGAATGAAAAACTGTTTTTT
TRBV15	TRBD1	.	TRBJ2-6	CATADRAGANVLTF	TGTGCCACCGCGGACAGGGCTGGGGCCAACGTCCTGACTTTC
TRBV7-8	.	.	TRBJ2-7	CASSLSGKSYEQYF	TGTGCCAGCAGCTTATCGGGCAAATCCTACGAGCAGTACTTC
TRBV28	TRBD1	.	TRBJ1-2	CASRWTGGSYGYTF	TGTGCCAGCCGCTGGACAGGGGGATCCTATGGCTACACCTTC
TRBV6-5	.	.	TRBJ2-7	CASSERSYEQYF	TGTGCCAGCAGTGAAAGGTCCTACGAGCAGTACTTC
TRBV19	.	.	TRBJ2-2	CASSALSGGELFF	TGTGCCAGTAGTGCCTTGTCGGGCGGGGAGCTGTTTTTT
TRBV15	TRBD1	.	TRBJ1-1	CATSPGTGRAVNTEAFF	TGTGCCACCAGCCCCGGGACAGGGCGGGCGGTGAACACTGAAGCTTTCTTT
TRBV19	.	.	TRBJ2-1	CASSDRVSVDDEQFF	TGTGCCAGTAGTGACCGGGTTTCGGTCGACGATGAGCAGTTCTTC
TRBV28	.	.	TRBJ1-6	CASSSNAGTGYSPLHF	TGTGCCAGCAGTTCAAACGCCGGGACCGGCTATTCACCCCTCCACTTT